Below, 14 T cell receptor beta chains from the same sample are listed, as sequenced in a study of shared clonotypes between healthy human individuals. TCRdb's table, derived via immunoSEQ multiplex PCR, lists solely in-frame clones and lacks some. Of roughly 1,100,000 clones in the sample, around four fifths were seen once. Sequencing input: memory CD4+ T cells sorted from blood. Subset meaning: CD45RA-negative fraction. The origin of the receptors is a man between 18 and 35 years old in good health.

The genes are TRBV6-6 and TRBJ2-3, with D possibly matching TRBD2 (5 bases). CDR1 is MNHNY, CDR2 SVGAGI, per germline (reference sequence). Trimming shortened V by 2 bases and J by 4 bases, and 10 bases separated the two germline ends. The CDR3 loop spans 14 amino acids. In nucleotides, the CDR3 is TGTGCCAGCAGTTACCCGACTATTTCAGATACGCAGTATTTT. Amino acid sequence: CASSYPTISDTQYF.

The rearrangement uses TRBV25-1 and TRBJ2-7, with D unclear. CDR1 MGHDK and CDR2 SYGVNS come from the germline V gene. The CDR3 has 14 residues. V dropped 7 bases and J dropped 1 base, with 14 bases sitting between them. The CDR3 protein is CASTGNSWSYEQYF. The CDR3 bases are TGTGCCAGCACGGGTAACAGCTGGTCCTACGAGCAGTACTTC.

This clone has just a few counts. The genes are TRBV11-2 and TRBJ1-2, with D unresolved. The germline V gene encodes CDR1 SGHAT and CDR2 FQNNGV. The length of the CDR3 is 17 residues. V gave up 2 bases and J gave up 7 bases, with 23 bases separating them. The CDR3: CASSLFRCREGDCGYTF. CDR3 DNA: TGTGCCAGCAGCTTATTCAGGTGTCGGGAAGGCGATTGTGGCTACACCTTC. Together with reference TRBV11-2 and TRBJ1-2, the CDR3 gives the full variable domain: EAGVAQSPRYKIIEKRQSVAFWCNPISGHATLYWYQQILGQGPKLLIQFQNNGVVDDSQLPKDRFSAERLKGVDSTLKIQPAKLEDSAVYLCASSLFRCREGDCGYTFGSGTRLTVV.

There are many counts of this clone. The chain has TRBV5-4 and TRBJ2-7, with D unclear. The V gene lost 3 bases and the J gene lost 1 base, with 11 bases spanning the gap. CDR1 is SGHNT and CDR2 is YYREEE in the germline V gene (reference sequence). The CDR3 runs to 14 residues. The CDR3 loop is CASSYGVSSYEQYF. CDR3 sequence (DNA): TGTGCCAGCAGCTATGGAGTCAGTTCCTACGAGCAGTACTTC.

The chain links TRBV19 to TRBJ2-7; D is perhaps TRBD1 or TRBD2 (5 bases each). CDR3 length: 13 amino acids. V lost 5 bases and J 2 bases, leaving 10 bases between the germline ends. The germline V gene encodes CDR1 LNHDA and CDR2 SQIVND (reference sequence). CDR3 sequence reads: CASSVGPTYEQYF. CDR3 DNA: TGTGCCAGTAGTGTGGGACCGACCTACGAGCAGTACTTC.

Concerning this clone: The same CDR3 can be traced to other DNA sequences in this sample. This chain links TRBV5-4 with TRBJ2-3; no reliable D call. Trimming stripped 3 bases from V and 2 bases from J, with 7 bases between. Germline lookup yields CDR1 SGHNT and CDR2 YYREEE (reference sequence). The CDR3 is 13 amino acids. Here the CDR3 reads CASSSVNTDTQYF. The DNA of the CDR3 is TGTGCCAGCAGCTCAGTAAACACAGATACGCAGTATTTT.

The chain couples TRBV2 to TRBJ2-7; D might be TRBD1 (6 bases). The CDR3 loop spans 12 amino acids. V was cut by 7 bases and J by 4 bases, with 11 bases left in between. The V gene's germline CDR1 is SNHLY and CDR2 FYNNEI. The CDR3 DNA follows: TGTGCCAGCACAGGGGAGCCGTACGAGCAGTACTTC. Its translation: CASTGEPYEQYF.

The chain uses TRBV19 and TRBJ1-5; D not resolved. With 4 bases removed from V and 1 base from J, the gap between germline ends came to 14 bases. Germline lookup yields CDR1 LNHDA and CDR2 SQIVND (reference sequence). The CDR3 has 16 residues. CDR3 DNA: TGTGCCAGTAGTACTCTTAGAGGAATGAGCAATCAGCCCCAGCATTTT. Amino acid sequence: CASSTLRGMSNQPQHF.

This chain connects TRBV29-1 to TRBJ2-3; D is possibly TRBD1 or TRBD2 (6 bases each). Trimming pared 2 bases from V and 1 base from J, leaving 13 bases between. CDR3 length equals 15 residues. Germline V lookup: CDR1 SQVTM, CDR2 ANQGSEA. CDR3 sequence: CSVESGARGTDTQYF. The CDR3 region has the DNA TGCAGCGTTGAATCGGGGGCGCGAGGCACAGATACGCAGTATTTT.

The rearrangement joins TRBV15 to TRBJ1-1; 9 bases align to TRBD1. CDR1 is LNHNV and CDR2 is YYDKDF in the germline V gene (reference sequence). Trimming took 6 bases from V and 5 from J; bases not matched to a gene: 7. The CDR3 spans 14 residues. The CDR3 DNA reads as TGTGCCACCAGAGGGGACAGGGATGGGACTGAAGCTTTCTTT. It yields the protein CATRGDRDGTEAFF.

As for this clone: It is likely a read error: a sequence one base away is far more abundant. CDR3 sequence: CAGSLELAVLTGELFF. CDR3 nucleotides: TGCGCCGGCAGCTTGGAACTAGCGGTCCTCACCGGGGAGCTGTTTTTT. The chain recombines TRBV5-1 with TRBJ2-2; 8 bases are a match to TRBD2. Looked up from germline, CDR1 is SGHRS and CDR2 is YFSETQ. The CDR3 runs to 16 residues.

There are a few counts of this clone. The V and J genes are TRBV5-6 and TRBJ2-5, with 8 positions matching TRBD1. The CDR3 spans 15 residues. Germline assignment: CDR1 SGHDT and CDR2 YYEEEE. V was pared by 4 bases and J by 4 bases, with 9 bases of the junction left unmatched. The CDR3 loop reads CASSHVGQGGETQYF. As DNA, the CDR3 is TGTGCCAGCAGCCACGTCGGACAGGGAGGAGAGACCCAGTACTTC.

The V gene is TRBV5-6, the J gene TRBJ1-1; TRBD1 is a possible D gene (5 bases). CDR3 size: 14 residues. Between the trimmed V and J ends, which lost 0 bases and 4 bases, there was a span of 10 bases. The germline gives CDR1 SGHDT, CDR2 YYEEEE. CDR3 coding DNA: TGTGCCAGCAGCTTGGGTGGGGGGAGCACTGAAGCTTTCTTT. It encodes CASSLGGGSTEAFF.

This chain connects TRBV28 to TRBJ2-7; D perhaps matches TRBD2 (5 bases). Deletions cut 3 bases from V and 1 base from J, with 13 bases between. CDR1 is MDHEN and CDR2 is SYDVKM in the germline V gene. This CDR3 is 15 amino acids long. In DNA form, the CDR3 reads TGTGCCAGCAGTTTGGACCGAGGGTGGTCCTACGAGCAGTACTTC. Amino acid sequence: CASSLDRGWSYEQYF.